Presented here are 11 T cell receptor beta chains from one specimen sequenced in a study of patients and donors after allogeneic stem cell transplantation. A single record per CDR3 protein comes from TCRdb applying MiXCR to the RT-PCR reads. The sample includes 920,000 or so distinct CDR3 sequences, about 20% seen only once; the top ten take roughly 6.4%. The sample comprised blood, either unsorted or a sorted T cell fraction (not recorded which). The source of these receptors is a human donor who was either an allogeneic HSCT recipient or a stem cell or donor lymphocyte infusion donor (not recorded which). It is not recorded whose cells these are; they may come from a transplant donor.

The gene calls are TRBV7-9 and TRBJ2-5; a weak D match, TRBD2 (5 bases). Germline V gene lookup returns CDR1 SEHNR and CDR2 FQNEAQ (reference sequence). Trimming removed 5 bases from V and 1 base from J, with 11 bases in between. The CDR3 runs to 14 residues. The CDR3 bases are TGTGCCAGCAGCGTCCGGGAAAGCCAAGAGACCCAGTACTTC. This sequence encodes CASSVRESQETQYF.

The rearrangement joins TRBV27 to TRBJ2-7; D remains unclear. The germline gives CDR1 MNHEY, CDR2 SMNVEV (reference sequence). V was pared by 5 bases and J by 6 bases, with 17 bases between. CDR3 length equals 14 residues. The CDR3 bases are TGTGCCAGCAGTGTTAGGGCAGTGGTTGGCGAGCAGTACTTC. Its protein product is CASSVRAVVGEQYF.

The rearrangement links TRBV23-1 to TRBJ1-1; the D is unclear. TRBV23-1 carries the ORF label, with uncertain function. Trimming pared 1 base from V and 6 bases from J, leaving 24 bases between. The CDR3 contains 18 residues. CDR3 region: CASSQCWREGWWHAEAFF. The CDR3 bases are TGCGCCAGCAGTCAATGTTGGAGGGAGGGTTGGTGGCACGCTGAAGCTTTCTTT.

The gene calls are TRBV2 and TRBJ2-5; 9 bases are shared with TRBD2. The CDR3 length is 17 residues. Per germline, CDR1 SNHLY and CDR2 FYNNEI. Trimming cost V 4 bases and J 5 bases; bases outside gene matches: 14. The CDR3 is CASSGAAGGPRSETQYF. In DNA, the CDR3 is TGTGCCAGCAGTGGGGCGGCGGGAGGGCCTAGGAGTGAGACCCAGTACTTC.

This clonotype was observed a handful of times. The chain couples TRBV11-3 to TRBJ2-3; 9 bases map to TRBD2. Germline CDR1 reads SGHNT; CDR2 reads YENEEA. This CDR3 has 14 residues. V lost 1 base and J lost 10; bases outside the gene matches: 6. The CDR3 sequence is CASSLGGLAIAQYF. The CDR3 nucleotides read TGTGCCAGCAGCTTAGGCGGACTAGCGATTGCGCAGTATTTT.

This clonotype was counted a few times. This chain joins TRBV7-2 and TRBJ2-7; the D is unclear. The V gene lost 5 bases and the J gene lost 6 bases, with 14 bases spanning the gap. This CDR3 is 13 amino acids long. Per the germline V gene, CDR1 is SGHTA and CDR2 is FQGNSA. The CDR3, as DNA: TGTGCCAGCAGCATAGTTCTCCCCGCCGAGCAGTACTTC. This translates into CASSIVLPAEQYF.

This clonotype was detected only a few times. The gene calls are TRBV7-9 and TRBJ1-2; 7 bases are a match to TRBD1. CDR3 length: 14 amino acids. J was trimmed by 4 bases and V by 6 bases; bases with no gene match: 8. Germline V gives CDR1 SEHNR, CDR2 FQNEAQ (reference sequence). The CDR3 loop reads CASSLMDRPYGYTF. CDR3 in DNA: TGTGCCAGCAGTTTGATGGACAGGCCCTATGGCTACACCTTC.

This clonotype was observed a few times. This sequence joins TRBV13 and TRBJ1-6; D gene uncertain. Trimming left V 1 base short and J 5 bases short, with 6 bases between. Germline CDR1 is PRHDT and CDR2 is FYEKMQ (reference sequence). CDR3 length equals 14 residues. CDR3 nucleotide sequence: TGTGCCAGCAGCTTAGAAGGCCATAATTCACCCCTCCACTTT. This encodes CASSLEGHNSPLHF.

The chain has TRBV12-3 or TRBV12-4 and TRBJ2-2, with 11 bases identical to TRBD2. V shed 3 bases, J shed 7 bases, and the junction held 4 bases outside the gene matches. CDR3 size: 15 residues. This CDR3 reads CASSLASGGLGELFF. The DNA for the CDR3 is TGTGCCAGCAGTTTGGCTAGCGGGGGGCTCGGGGAGCTGTTTTTT.

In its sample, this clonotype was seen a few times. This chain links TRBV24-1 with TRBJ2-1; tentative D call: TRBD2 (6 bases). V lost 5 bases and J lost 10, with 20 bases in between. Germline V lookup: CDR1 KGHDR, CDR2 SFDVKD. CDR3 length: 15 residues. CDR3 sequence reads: CATSGRGAGFKEQFF. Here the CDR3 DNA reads TGTGCCACCAGTGGACGGGGTGCGGGGTTCAAGGAGCAGTTCTTC.

CDR3 DNA: TGCAGTGCTAGGGGTAGACTACCCCGTGGCCCAGATACGCAGTATTTT. This sequence encodes CSARGRLPRGPDTQYF. This chain links TRBV20-1 with TRBJ2-3, with D tentatively TRBD2 (5 bases). From germline, CDR1 is DFQATT and CDR2 SNEGSKA (reference sequence). The CDR3 covers 16 residues. The germline V and J ends were trimmed by 3 bases and 4 bases, with 20 bases remaining between them.